A single sample is the source of the 7 T cell receptor beta chains below, sequenced in a study of OX40 agonist ivuxolimab in advanced cancers. This table comes from immunoSEQ multiplex PCR, and its TCRdb copy is limited to in-frame clones, with some not included. The table records some 59,000 clones, roughly 90% of them present only once. The input for sequencing was CD4+ or CD8+ T cells sorted from blood, taken in a trial of the OX40 agonist ivuxolimab. The receptors were sampled from an adult with an advanced solid tumor such as melanoma, head and neck, liver or kidney cancer.

This chain connects TRBV5-1 to TRBJ1-1; D unclear. CDR1 is SGHRS and CDR2 is YFSETQ in the germline V gene. The CDR3 has 14 amino acids. V lost 4 bases to trimming and J lost 1 base, with 11 bases between them. The CDR3 nucleotides read TGCGCCAGCAGCCCGGAGCTGTCGAACACTGAAGCTTTCTTT. It codes for CASSPELSNTEAFF.

This clone showed up just once. The chain joins TRBV21-1 to TRBJ2-7; no check of the table's D call, TRBD1, against the DNA was made. TRBV21-1 is a documented pseudogene. This CDR3 contains 16 residues. CDR3 DNA sequence: TGTGCCAGCAGCAAAGAAAACCGGACAGGGTGCTACGAGCAGTACTTC. It translates to CASSKENRTGCYEQYF.

V is TRBV5-6 and J is TRBJ1-4; possible D gene TRBD1, 6 bases. CDR1 and CDR2 from the germline V gene are SGHDT and YYEEEE. V was trimmed by 3 bases and J by 5 bases, leaving 14 bases between them. The CDR3 spans 15 residues. In DNA, the CDR3 is TGTGCCAGCAGCTCAAAGGGGGGAGGAAATGAAAAACTGTTTTTT. It yields the protein CASSSKGGGNEKLFF.

The chain carries TRBV6-1 and TRBJ1-2; a weak D match, TRBD1 (5 bases). The CDR3 runs 13 residues. Germline V gene sequence: CDR1 MNHNS, CDR2 SASEGT. V was cut by 8 bases and J by 4 bases, with 14 bases left in between. The CDR3 here is CASRVGTLYGYTF. The CDR3 region has the DNA TGTGCCAGCCGGGTAGGGACTCTCTATGGCTACACCTTC.

In its sample, this clone was seen a few times. The V and J genes are TRBV18 and TRBJ1-1, with D tentatively TRBD1 (6 bases). The germline V gene encodes CDR1 KGHSH and CDR2 LQKENI. The V end lost 4 bases, the J end lost 2 bases, and 8 bases lay between the germline ends. The CDR3 has 13 amino acids. The CDR3 here is CASSQGDNTEAFF. CDR3 bases: TGTGCCAGCTCACAGGGGGATAACACTGAAGCTTTCTTT.

V is TRBV6-1 and J is TRBJ1-1; 8 bases are shared with TRBD1. With 3 bases clipped from V and 0 bases from J, the junction kept 6 bases outside the gene matches. This CDR3 region has 16 residues. Germline V gene sequence: CDR1 MNHNS, CDR2 SASEGT. The CDR3 bases are TGTGCCAGCAGTGACGTGGGACAGGCCGTGAACACTGAAGCTTTCTTT. Its translation is CASSDVGQAVNTEAFF.

This CDR3 is CASSAGTGVYEQYF. The CDR3 nucleotides read TGTGCCAGCAGTGCGGGGACAGGGGTCTACGAGCAGTACTTC. The chain couples TRBV6-1 to TRBJ2-7, with TRBD1 identical over 10 bases. Trimming took 4 bases from V and 3 from J; bases not matched to a gene: 3. Germline CDR1 is MNHNS and CDR2 is SASEGT. CDR3 size: 14 residues.